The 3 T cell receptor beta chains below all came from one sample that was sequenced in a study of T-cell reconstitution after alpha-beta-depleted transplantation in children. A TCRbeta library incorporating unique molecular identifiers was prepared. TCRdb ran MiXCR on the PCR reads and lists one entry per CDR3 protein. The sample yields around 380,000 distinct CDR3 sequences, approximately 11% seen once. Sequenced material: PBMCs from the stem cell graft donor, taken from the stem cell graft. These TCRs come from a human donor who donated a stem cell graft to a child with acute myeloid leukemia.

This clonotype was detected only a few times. CDR3 bases: TGTGCCAGCAAGCCCCAACTAGCGGGGGGTGGAGAGACCCAGTACTTC. It codes for CASKPQLAGGGETQYF. The rearrangement uses TRBV27 and TRBJ2-5, with TRBD2 matching over 12 bases. V was clipped by 7 bases and J by 4 bases; unmatched bases: 10. The CDR3 is 16 amino acids. Per the germline V gene, CDR1 is MNHEY and CDR2 is SMNVEV (reference sequence).

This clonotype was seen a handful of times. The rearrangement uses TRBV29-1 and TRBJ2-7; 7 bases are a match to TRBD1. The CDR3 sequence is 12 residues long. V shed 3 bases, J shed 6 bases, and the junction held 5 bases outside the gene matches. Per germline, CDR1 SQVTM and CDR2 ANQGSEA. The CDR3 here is CSVDTGAGEQYF. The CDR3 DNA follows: TGCAGCGTTGATACAGGGGCAGGCGAGCAGTACTTC.

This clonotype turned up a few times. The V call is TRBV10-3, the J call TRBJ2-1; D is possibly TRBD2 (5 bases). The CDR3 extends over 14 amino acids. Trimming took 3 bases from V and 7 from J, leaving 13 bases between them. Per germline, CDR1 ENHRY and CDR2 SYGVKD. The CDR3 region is CAISESTGNNEQFF. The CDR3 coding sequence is TGTGCCATCAGTGAATCGACCGGGAATAATGAGCAGTTCTTC.